The 30 T cell receptor beta chains below were found in one sample sequenced in a study of blood T cell repertoires in COVID-19. Clones were read by immunoSEQ multiplex PCR, and TCRdb kept only the in-frame ones, dropping some. Of more than 150,000 clones listed, roughly 82% are singletons. Material: peripheral blood. The receptors stem from a woman in her forties or fifties with acute or convalescent COVID-19.

V is TRBV7-2 and J is TRBJ2-3; weak D call: TRBD1 (5 bases). Germline V gene lookup returns CDR1 SGHTA and CDR2 FQGNSA. This CDR3 is built from 13 residues. Trimming shortened V by 4 bases and J by 6 bases, and 11 bases separated the two germline ends. DNA of the CDR3: TGTGCCAGCAGCTATAACAGACAGGATACGCAGTATTTT. Encoded protein: CASSYNRQDTQYF.

This clone was detected only once. V is TRBV2 and J is TRBJ2-5; TRBD1 aligns across 9 bases. The CDR3 consists of 14 residues. Germline CDR1 is SNHLY and CDR2 is FYNNEI. The ends lost 4 bases at V and 4 bases at J; junction bases unmatched: 4. CDR3 residues: CASSGTGQGETQYF. DNA for the CDR3: TGTGCCAGCAGTGGGACGGGACAGGGAGAGACCCAGTACTTC.

This chain links TRBV7-8 with TRBJ1-5; D gene ambiguous. V was clipped by 5 bases and J by 6 bases, with 8 bases between them. The CDR3 is made up of 12 amino acids. Germline CDR1 and CDR2: SGHVS and FQNEAQ. CDR3 bases: TGTGCCAGCAGCCAAATTAGTCAGCCCCAGCATTTT. Protein sequence: CASSQISQPQHF.

This rearrangement joins TRBV9 to TRBJ1-2; 10 nucleotides align to TRBD1. The germline V gene encodes CDR1 SGDLS and CDR2 YYNGEE. The CDR3 has 16 residues. V gave up 4 bases and J gave up 2 bases; unmatched junction bases: 8. The CDR3 DNA sequence: TGTGCCAGCAGCCAGGTGGGACAGGGGTTAAACTATGGCTACACCTTC. It yields the protein CASSQVGQGLNYGYTF.

This chain joins TRBV6-4 and TRBJ2-1; no clear D. This CDR3 is 16 amino acids long. Germline V gene data show CDR1 as MRHNA and CDR2 as SNTAGT. V shed 0 bases and J shed 8 bases, with 17 bases lying between them. CDR3 loop: CASSDSAVSHVHEQFF. CDR3 DNA sequence: TGTGCCAGCAGTGACTCTGCGGTTTCCCACGTCCATGAGCAGTTCTTC.

This chain connects TRBV21-1 to TRBJ1-2. TRBV21-1 is given as a pseudogene. The CDR3 loop spans 13 amino acids. The CDR3 is CASSTLPLDGYTF. CDR3 in DNA: TGTGCCAGCAGCACGCTACCCCTGGATGGCTACACCTTC.

This chain connects TRBV18 to TRBJ1-2; unclear D gene. This CDR3 is 14 amino acids long. V was pared by 2 bases and J by 3 bases, with 10 bases between. CDR1 and CDR2 (germline): KGHSH, LQKENI. The CDR3 region has the DNA TGTGCCAGCTCACCAACTCCCGCGGACTATGGCTACACCTTC. It is translated as CASSPTPADYGYTF.

The chain combines TRBV6-5 with TRBJ2-1; D is unclear. The V gene's germline CDR1 is MNHEY and CDR2 SVGAGI. The V end lost 8 bases, the J end lost 4 bases, and 6 bases lay between the germline ends. The CDR3 consists of 11 residues. The CDR3 here is CASRRYNEQFF. In DNA, the CDR3 is TGTGCCAGCCGCCGGTACAATGAGCAGTTCTTC.

The chain combines TRBV4-2 with TRBJ2-7, with TRBD2 matching 8 bases. The CDR3 extends over 15 amino acids. Unmatched junction bases numbered 6, after V lost 2 bases and J lost 3 bases. The germline V gene has CDR1 LGHNA and CDR2 YNFKEQ. CDR3 loop: CASSQRIAGYYEQYF. DNA of the CDR3: TGTGCCAGCAGCCAAAGAATAGCGGGATACTACGAGCAGTACTTC.

This clone was counted only a few times. The CDR3 reads CATRTGTVNQPQHF. Here the CDR3 DNA reads TGTGCCACCAGAACCGGGACAGTAAATCAGCCCCAGCATTTT. This rearrangement joins TRBV24-1 to TRBJ1-5; TRBD1 matches 7 bases. V trimming: 7 bases; J trimming: 4 bases; junction bases outside the gene matches: 6. This CDR3 contains 14 residues. Germline V CDR1 and CDR2: KGHDR, SFDVKD.

Details on this clone: The same CDR3 also results from other DNA sequences found in this sample. The chain uses TRBV7-2 and TRBJ2-5, with TRBD2 matching over 13 bases. Trimming at V came to 3 bases and at J to 5 bases, leaving 3 bases not matched to a gene. Germline values: CDR1 SGHTA, CDR2 FQGNSA. The CDR3 loop spans 15 amino acids. DNA for the CDR3: TGTGCCAGCAGCTTCCAACTAGCGGGGGGGGAGACCCAGTACTTC. It specifies CASSFQLAGGETQYF.

This chain connects TRBV5-1 to TRBJ1-3; D ambiguous. V lost 3 bases and J lost 0, with 16 bases in between. CDR1 is SGHRS and CDR2 is YFSETQ in the germline V gene. The CDR3 is 17 amino acids. The CDR3 DNA follows: TGCGCCAGCAGCTCTTCCTTCCTTCGGAGCTCTGGAAACACCATATATTTT. It is translated as CASSSSFLRSSGNTIYF. The full variable domain, in which reference TRBV5-1 and TRBJ1-3 provide the parts outside the CDR3, is KAGVTQTPRYLIKTRGQQVTLSCSPISGHRSVSWYQQTPGQGLQFLFEYFSETQRNKGNFPGRFSGRQFSNSRSEMNVSTLELGDSALYLCASSSSFLRSSGNTIYFGEGSWLTVV.

This clone appeared a single time. This chain uses TRBV19 with TRBJ1-2, with 7 bases that match TRBD1. The J segment lost 3 bases and the V segment lost 6 bases, leaving 7 bases of the junction unmatched. This CDR3 is built from 14 residues. Germline V CDR1 and CDR2: LNHDA, SQIVND (reference sequence). This CDR3 is CASRRQGEHYGYTF. CDR3 nucleotides: TGTGCCAGTAGGCGACAGGGAGAACACTATGGCTACACCTTC.

With regard to this clone: The sample holds other DNA sequences that translate to the same CDR3. The chain has TRBV4-3 and TRBJ2-1, with 11 bases matching TRBD2. The CDR3 runs 15 residues. The V gene end was trimmed by 4 bases and the J gene end by 4 bases; junction bases not matched to a gene: 3. The germline V gene has CDR1 LGHNA and CDR2 YSLEER. The CDR3 protein is CASSLGLAEYNEQFF. In DNA, the CDR3 is TGCGCCAGCAGCCTGGGACTAGCGGAATACAATGAGCAGTTCTTC.

The rearrangement joins TRBV29-1 to TRBJ2-3; TRBD2 matches at 10 bases. J gave up 2 bases and V 7 bases, and 6 bases lay outside the gene matches. CDR3 length: 14 amino acids. The germline gives CDR1 SQVTM, CDR2 ANQGSEA. CDR3 coding DNA: TGCAGCGGAACTAGCGGGGACATCACAGATACGCAGTATTTT. Translation gives CSGTSGDITDTQYF.

V is TRBV3-1 (or the pseudogene TRBV3-2) and J is TRBJ2-1, with 16 bases lining up with TRBD2. Germline V CDR1 and CDR2: LGHDT, YNNKEL (reference sequence). This CDR3 has 18 amino acids. V was pared by 4 bases and J by 0 bases, with 3 bases of the junction left unmatched. CDR3 loop: CASSLGTSGGASYNEQFF. In DNA form, the CDR3 reads TGTGCCAGCAGCCTTGGGACTAGCGGGGGGGCCTCCTACAATGAGCAGTTCTTC.

This clone was seen only once. The chain couples TRBV7-8 to TRBJ2-7; 9 positions match TRBD1. The length of the CDR3 is 16 residues. V was pared by 0 bases and J by 5 bases, with 8 bases of the junction left unmatched. Germline CDR1 is SGHVS and CDR2 is FQNEAQ. The CDR3 DNA is TGTGCCAGCAGCTTAGCTTACCTGGGACAGGGTAACGAGCAGTACTTC. Amino acid sequence: CASSLAYLGQGNEQYF.

This chain joins TRBV11-2 and TRBJ2-2; 8 bases are shared with TRBD1. The V gene end was trimmed by 3 bases and the J gene end by 4 bases; junction bases not matched to a gene: 10. Looked up from germline, CDR1 is SGHAT and CDR2 is FQNNGV. This CDR3 is 17 amino acids long. The CDR3 loop reads CASSFPGQGARTGELFF. In nucleotides, the CDR3 is TGTGCCAGCAGCTTCCCAGGGCAGGGGGCTCGCACCGGGGAGCTGTTTTTT. Using reference TRBV11-2 and TRBJ2-2 for the parts outside the CDR3, the full variable domain is EAGVAQSPRYKIIEKRQSVAFWCNPISGHATLYWYQQILGQGPKLLIQFQNNGVVDDSQLPKDRFSAERLKGVDSTLKIQPAKLEDSAVYLCASSFPGQGARTGELFFGEGSRLTVL.

The chain couples TRBV19 to TRBJ1-2, with a possible D match to TRBD1 (5 bases). The CDR3 contains 14 residues. Trimming removed 7 bases from V and 4 bases from J, with 16 bases in between. Germline values: CDR1 LNHDA, CDR2 SQIVND (reference sequence). The CDR3 DNA reads TGTGCCAGTACCCTAGAGGCAGGGTTCTATGGCTACACCTTC. Residues: CASTLEAGFYGYTF.

V gene TRBV7-8 combines with J gene TRBJ1-4; the D is unclear. The V end was cut by 3 bases, the J end by 0 bases, with 5 bases between. This CDR3 comprises 14 residues. Germline V gene lookup returns CDR1 SGHVS and CDR2 FQNEAQ. The CDR3 is CASSFRATNEKLFF. The CDR3 DNA reads as TGTGCCAGCAGCTTCCGTGCAACTAATGAAAAACTGTTTTTT. Looking up the rest from reference TRBV7-8 and TRBJ1-4 gives the full variable domain: GAGVSQSPRYKVAKRGQDVALRCDPISGHVSLFWYQQALGQGPEFLTYFQNEAQLDKSGLPSDRFFAERPEGSVSTLKIQRTQQEDSAVYLCASSFRATNEKLFFGSGTQLSVL.

Points on this clone: Other DNA sequences in this sample translate to the same CDR3. The gene calls are TRBV9 and TRBJ2-5, with D perhaps TRBD1 (7 bases). Between the trimmed V and J ends, which lost 0 bases and 1 base, there was a span of 10 bases. CDR3 size: 15 residues. Per the germline V gene, CDR1 is SGDLS and CDR2 is YYNGEE. CDR3 residues: CASSVAGGLQETQYF. DNA for the CDR3: TGTGCCAGCAGCGTAGCAGGGGGGCTCCAAGAGACCCAGTACTTC.

The V gene is TRBV18, the J gene TRBJ2-5, with 13 bases matching TRBD2. Germline CDR1 KGHSH, CDR2 LQKENI. The trim removed 6 bases at V and 1 base at J, leaving 8 bases unmatched. The length of the CDR3 is 17 residues. The CDR3 is CASSPGLAGSIQETQYF. CDR3 coding DNA: TGTGCCAGCTCCCCGGGACTAGCGGGATCTATCCAAGAGACCCAGTACTTC. The entire variable domain, with the rest obtained from reference TRBV18 and TRBJ2-5, is as follows: NAGVMQNPRHLVRRRGQEARLRCSPMKGHSHVYWYRQLPEEGLKFMVYLQKENIIDESGMPKERFSAEFPKEGPSILRIQQVVRGDSAAYFCASSPGLAGSIQETQYFGPGTRLLVL.

The V gene is TRBV2, the J gene TRBJ1-3, with D maybe TRBD1 (5 bases). The ends were cut back, 6 bases at V and 0 bases at J, with 18 bases in the middle. Germline assignment: CDR1 SNHLY and CDR2 FYNNEI. This CDR3 comprises 17 residues. The chain's CDR3 is CASSGQVLPYSGNTIYF. The DNA of the CDR3 is TGTGCCAGCAGCGGACAAGTCCTTCCTTACTCTGGAAACACCATATATTTT.

The rearrangement uses TRBV28 and TRBJ1-2, with unresolved D. V lost 2 bases and J lost 6, with 16 bases in between. From germline, CDR1 is MDHEN and CDR2 SYDVKM. This CDR3 comprises 15 residues. CDR3: CASSLMGPQTHGYTF. The DNA of the CDR3 is TGTGCCAGCAGTTTAATGGGCCCCCAAACCCATGGCTACACCTTC.

The gene calls are TRBV24-1 and TRBJ2-3, with TRBD1 as a possible D gene (6 bases). Trimming removed 3 bases at V and 0 bases at J, with 12 bases between. Germline V gives CDR1 KGHDR, CDR2 SFDVKD. The CDR3 covers 16 residues. CDR3 DNA: TGTGCCACCAGTGATCCAGGGGAAGGGAGCACAGATACGCAGTATTTT. Translated, it gives CATSDPGEGSTDTQYF.

The rearrangement links TRBV6-1 to TRBJ2-5; D remains ambiguous. This CDR3 has 15 amino acids. The V end lost 1 base, the J end lost 0 bases, and 9 bases lay between the germline ends. Per the germline V gene, CDR1 is MNHNS and CDR2 is SASEGT. DNA for the CDR3: TGTGCCAGCAGTGAAGTGCTAGGCCACCAAGAGACCCAGTACTTC. Encoded protein: CASSEVLGHQETQYF.

The chain joins TRBV18 to TRBJ2-6, with D possibly being TRBD1 (5 bases). Trimming stripped 6 bases from V and 2 bases from J, with 8 bases between. The CDR3 is 14 residues long. Per the germline V gene, CDR1 is KGHSH and CDR2 is LQKENI. CDR3 bases: TGTGCCAGCTCCAGGGCAACTGGGGCCAACGTCCTGACTTTC. It yields the protein CASSRATGANVLTF.

The rearrangement links TRBV19 to TRBJ1-3; 7 bases are shared with TRBD1. The CDR3 sequence is 14 residues long. V dropped 9 bases and J dropped 0; count of bases not matched to a gene: 5. Germline values: CDR1 LNHDA, CDR2 SQIVND (reference sequence). The CDR3, as DNA: TGTGCCAGCCTGGGACAGATCTCTGGAAACACCATATATTTT. Amino acids: CASLGQISGNTIYF.

V and J are TRBV7-2 and TRBJ1-2, with D tentatively TRBD1 (5 bases). CDR3 length: 15 amino acids. Trimming removed 0 bases at V and 6 bases at J, with 14 bases between. Germline-derived CDR1 and CDR2 are SGHTA and FQGNSA. CDR3 DNA: TGTGCCAGCAGCTTAGCCCTCTGGGGGGTGGATGGCTACACCTTC. It specifies CASSLALWGVDGYTF.

The J gene is TRBJ2-7, the V gene TRBV19, with TRBD1 matching 7 bases. V lost 5 bases and J lost 1; bases outside the gene matches: 11. The CDR3 totals 16 residues. The V gene's germline CDR1 is LNHDA and CDR2 SQIVND (reference sequence). The CDR3 DNA reads TGTGCCAGTAGTGAGGGGGCGGCGGTAACATCCTACGAGCAGTACTTC. It encodes CASSEGAAVTSYEQYF.